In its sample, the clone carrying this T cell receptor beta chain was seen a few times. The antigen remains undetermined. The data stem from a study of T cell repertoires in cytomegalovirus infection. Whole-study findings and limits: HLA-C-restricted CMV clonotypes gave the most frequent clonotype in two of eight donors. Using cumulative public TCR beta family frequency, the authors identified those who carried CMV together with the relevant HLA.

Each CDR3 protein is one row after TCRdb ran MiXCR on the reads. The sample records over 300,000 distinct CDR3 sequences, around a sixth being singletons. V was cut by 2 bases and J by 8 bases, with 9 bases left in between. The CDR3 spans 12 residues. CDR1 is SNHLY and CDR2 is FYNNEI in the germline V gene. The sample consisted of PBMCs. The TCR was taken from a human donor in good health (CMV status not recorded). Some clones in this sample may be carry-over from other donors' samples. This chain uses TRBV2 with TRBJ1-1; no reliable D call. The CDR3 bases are TGTGCCAGCAGTGAATATTATACGGAAGCTTTCTTT. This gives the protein CASSEYYTEAFF.